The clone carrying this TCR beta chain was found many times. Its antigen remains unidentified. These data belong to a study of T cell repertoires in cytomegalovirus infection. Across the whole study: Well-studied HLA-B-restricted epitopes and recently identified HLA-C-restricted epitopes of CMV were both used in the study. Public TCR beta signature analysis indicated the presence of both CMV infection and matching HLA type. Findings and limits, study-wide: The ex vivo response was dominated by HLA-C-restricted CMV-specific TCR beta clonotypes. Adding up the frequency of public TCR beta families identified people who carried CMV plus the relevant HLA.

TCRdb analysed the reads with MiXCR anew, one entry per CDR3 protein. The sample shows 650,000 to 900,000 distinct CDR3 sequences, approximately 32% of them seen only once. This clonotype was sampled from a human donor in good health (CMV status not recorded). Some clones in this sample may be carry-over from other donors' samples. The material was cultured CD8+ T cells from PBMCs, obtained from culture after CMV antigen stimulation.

CDR3 nucleotides: TGTGCCAGCAGCTTAGCGCTAAGTGAGGGGATGGGGGGACCACAAGAGACCCAGTACTTC. It yields the protein CASSLALSEGMGGPQETQYF. V and J are TRBV7-2 and TRBJ2-5; perhaps TRBD2 as D (6 bases). The germline CDR1 and CDR2 sequences are SGHTA and FQGNSA. V was pared by 0 bases and J by 2 bases, with 25 bases between. The CDR3 spans 20 residues. Complete variable domain (other parts from reference TRBV7-2 and TRBJ2-5): GAGVSQSPSNKVTEKGKDVELRCDPISGHTALYWYRQSLGQGLEFLIYFQGNSAPDKSGLPSDRFSAERTGGSVSTLTIQRTQQEDSAVYLCASSLALSEGMGGPQETQYFGPGTRLLVL.